This record concerns one T cell receptor beta chain sequence. No antigen is known for it. The data belong to a study of B cell selection in AIRE deficiency. Whole-study findings and limits: Only TCRbeta was sequenced; around 38% of shared healthy Treg sequences appeared in Tconv. Shorter CDR3s marked shared Treg sequences, biased toward few non-templated insertions.

Per the study methods: Patients' Tregs yielded some 56,000 distinct TCRbeta sequences; donors' more than 95,000. The table came from immunoSEQ multiplex PCR; TCRdb's copy has only in-frame clones and leaves some out. V, J and clone size are those of that table, while D and trimming were read from the DNA. This repertoire shows roughly 24,000 clones, around 92% found once; its top ten account for 1% to 1.4%. Regulatory T cells were sorted as CD4+CD25hiCD127low/negative. The origin of this receptor is a human donor in good health. Sequencing was carried out using CD4+CD25+ Tregs sorted from PBMCs.

CDR3 amino acids: CASSRDGLSYNEQFF. The CDR3 bases are TGTGCCAGTAGTAGGGACGGGCTCTCCTACAATGAGCAGTTCTTC. The chain joins TRBV19 to TRBJ2-1; D could derive from TRBD1 or TRBD2 (5 bases each). Deletions cut 4 bases from V and 0 bases from J, with 10 bases between. This CDR3 has 15 residues. Germline V gives CDR1 LNHDA, CDR2 SQIVND (reference sequence).